These 20 T cell receptor beta chains were all obtained from the same sample, sequenced in a study (dated by TCRdb to the mid-2010s). The library was built by means of 5' RACE. The sample was run on an Illumina MiSeq. TCRdb ran its own pipeline on the public reads, namely fastp trimming at Q25 and MiXCR clone calling, and kept in-frame beta chains. Every CDR3 protein is listed once, alongside the most common genes and DNA of its rows. This sample lists over 45,000 distinct CDR3 sequences; about 28% were detected once. Of the sample, around 2.1% is held by the ten largest clones. CD4+CD25+CD127-/low cells were isolated as Tregs. Sequencing input: tumor-infiltrating Tregs sorted from the breast tumor. All receptors derive from a female donor with breast cancer.

The chain carries TRBV12-3 or TRBV12-4 and TRBJ2-7, with D perhaps matching TRBD2 (6 bases). CDR3 length: 16 residues. Trimming took 5 bases from V and 0 from J, leaving 17 bases between them. The CDR3 loop is CASSRILGGDSYEQYF. CDR3 in DNA: TGTGCCAGCAGTCGGATTCTCGGCGGGGACTCCTACGAGCAGTACTTC.

This clonotype was seen many times. The chain combines TRBV28 with TRBJ1-5; D unresolved. Germline CDR1 MDHEN, CDR2 SYDVKM. Between the trimmed V and J ends, which lost 4 bases and 4 bases, there was a span of 14 bases. The CDR3 loop spans 15 amino acids. The CDR3 spells CASSSGFRGNQPQHF. As DNA, the CDR3 is TGTGCCAGCAGTTCAGGTTTTCGTGGTAATCAGCCCCAGCATTTT.

Only a few counts were recorded for this clonotype. V is TRBV29-1 and J is TRBJ2-3; D uncertain. Germline V gives CDR1 SQVTM, CDR2 ANQGSEA. The CDR3 loop spans 14 amino acids. Trimming pared 4 bases from V and 1 base from J, leaving 12 bases between. In DNA, the CDR3 is TGCAGCGTTGGTCCTGTCCCGGGCACAGATACGCAGTATTTT. Amino acid sequence: CSVGPVPGTDTQYF.

This clonotype occurred many times. This chain connects TRBV6-6 to TRBJ2-5, with D uncertain. Germline loops: CDR1 MNHNY, CDR2 SVGAGI (reference sequence). The CDR3 is 12 residues long. Trimming pared 7 bases from V and 5 bases from J, leaving 11 bases between. The CDR3 sequence: CASTKGLETQYF. Here the CDR3 DNA reads TGTGCCAGCACCAAGGGTTTGGAGACCCAGTACTTC.

CDR3 nucleotide sequence: TGTGCCAGCAGCTTGCCGGGGGCGGACACTGAAGCTTTCTTT. As protein: CASSLPGADTEAFF. V and J are TRBV5-6 and TRBJ1-1, with a tentative D call TRBD1 (6 bases). Germline CDR1 is SGHDT and CDR2 is YYEEEE. The CDR3 extends over 14 amino acids. V lost 1 base to trimming and J lost 3 bases, with 10 bases between them.

V is TRBV3-1 and J is TRBJ1-2, with 9 nucleotides matching TRBD1. The CDR3 loop spans 14 amino acids. After removal of 10 bases from V and 7 bases from J, the junction contained 13 bases not matched to a gene. Germline V gene sequence: CDR1 LGHDT, CDR2 YNNKEL (reference sequence). The CDR3 is CATLPGQGWGGYTF. DNA of the CDR3: TGTGCCACCCTACCGGGACAGGGTTGGGGTGGCTACACCTTC.

This clonotype was seen a few times. This rearrangement joins TRBV20-1 to TRBJ1-2; D not resolved. Germline V lookup: CDR1 DFQATT, CDR2 SNEGSKA (reference sequence). The CDR3 runs to 11 residues. V was cut by 5 bases and J by 6 bases, with 10 bases left in between. Written as DNA, the CDR3 is TGCAGTGCTCAGGTTCGCCATGGCTACACCTTC. Protein product: CSAQVRHGYTF.

This clonotype has a handful of counts. The rearrangement joins TRBV20-1 to TRBJ2-1, with TRBD2 as a possible D gene (6 bases). The V end lost 3 bases, the J end lost 4 bases, and 16 bases lay between the germline ends. Germline values: CDR1 DFQATT, CDR2 SNEGSKA (reference sequence). This CDR3 spans 15 amino acids. CDR3 nucleotide sequence: TGCAGTGCTAGTTCCGGGGCGGGACCATACAATGAGCAGTTCTTC. It specifies CSASSGAGPYNEQFF.

For this clonotype: A clone one base away is much larger, so this may be a read error. The V call is TRBV7-2, the J call TRBJ2-7; 7 nucleotides match TRBD1. Losses at the gene ends were 4 bases for V and 0 bases for J; bases not matched to a gene: 6. The CDR3 is made up of 15 amino acids. CDR1 is SGHTA and CDR2 is FQGNSA in the germline V gene. CDR3 loop: CASSYRGRNSYEQYF. The CDR3 nucleotides are TGTGCCAGCAGCTACAGGGGCCGTAACTCCTACGAGCAGTACTTC.

This clonotype was counted only a few times. The rearrangement uses TRBV6-6 and TRBJ1-1, with D perhaps matching TRBD1 (6 bases). Trimming cost V 6 bases and J 3 bases, with 14 bases left between them. From germline, CDR1 is MNHNY and CDR2 SVGAGI (reference sequence). CDR3 size: 14 residues. CDR3 in amino acids: CASRSRGLDTEAFF. As DNA, the CDR3 is TGTGCCAGCAGGAGCAGGGGTTTGGACACTGAAGCTTTCTTT.

Ten or more counts support this clonotype. In DNA, the CDR3 is TGCAGCGTTGAAAGGTGGGAGCTGGCAGATACGCAGTATTTT. Residues: CSVERWELADTQYF. The chain joins TRBV29-1 to TRBJ2-3, with a tentative D call TRBD2 (5 bases). Germline CDR1 and CDR2: SQVTM and ANQGSEA. The CDR3 runs 14 residues. V lost 2 bases, J lost 4 bases, and 13 bases lay in between.

This clonotype was recorded at least ten times. V is TRBV5-1 and J is TRBJ2-7, with D perhaps TRBD2 (6 bases). Between the trimmed V and J ends, which lost 0 bases and 4 bases, there was a span of 17 bases. Looked up from germline, CDR1 is SGHRS and CDR2 is YFSETQ. This CDR3 region has 16 residues. The CDR3: CASSLDTGTVYYEQYF. Here the CDR3 DNA reads TGCGCCAGCAGCTTGGATACCGGGACTGTCTATTACGAGCAGTACTTC.

In the case of this clonotype: One end of the junction varies from germline; a read error may be responsible. The rearrangement joins TRBV5-1 to TRBJ1-3; TRBD1 matches 8 bases. CDR3 length: 15 residues. CDR1 and CDR2 from the germline V gene are SGHRS and YFSETQ. The CDR3 loop is CAGSLGPGQENTIYF. The CDR3, as DNA: TGCGCCGGCAGCTTGGGACCGGGACAGGAAAACACCATATATTTT. Complete variable domain (other parts from reference TRBV5-1 and TRBJ1-3): KAGVTQTPRYLIKTRGQQVTLSCSPISGHRSVSWYQQTPGQGLQFLFEYFSETQRNKGNFPGRFSGRQFSNSRSEMNVSTLELGDSALYLCAGSLGPGQENTIYFGEGSWLTVV.

Comments on this clonotype: A much larger clone is a single base away; this may be a read error. The rearrangement uses TRBV7-9 and TRBJ1-1; maybe TRBD1 (6 bases). The CDR3 length is 12 residues. Trimming took 8 bases from V and 7 from J, leaving 14 bases between them. CDR1 SEHNR and CDR2 FQNEAQ come from the germline V gene (reference sequence). DNA of the CDR3: TGTGCCAGCTCGAGGGGGACATTTGAAGCTTTCTTT. Amino acids: CASSRGTFEAFF.

A remark on this clonotype: A single base separates this from a much larger clone, so it may be a read error. This chain joins TRBV5-1 and TRBJ1-1; D call uncertain. Per germline, CDR1 SGHRS and CDR2 YFSETQ. This CDR3 contains 14 residues. DNA for the CDR3: TGCACCAGCAGCCGCCCGAAGGGGAACACTGAAGCTTTCTTT. As protein: CTSSRPKGNTEAFF. Filled out from reference TRBV5-1 and TRBJ1-1, the complete variable domain reads KAGVTQTPRYLIKTRGQQVTLSCSPISGHRSVSWYQQTPGQGLQFLFEYFSETQRNKGNFPGRFSGRQFSNSRSEMNVSTLELGDSALYLCTSSRPKGNTEAFFGQGTRLTVV.

As to this clonotype: Possible read error: a much larger clone is one base away. The chain carries TRBV27 and TRBJ1-2; a weak D match, TRBD1 (6 bases). V dropped 4 bases and J dropped 1 base, with 13 bases sitting between them. Germline V CDR1 and CDR2: MNHEY, SMNVEV (reference sequence). This CDR3 comprises 15 residues. CDR3 nucleotide sequence: TGTGCCAGCAGTTCCTCAGACAGGTTTAACTATGGCTACACCTTC. Translation gives CASSSSDRFNYGYTF.

The rearrangement joins TRBV6-6 to TRBJ2-3, with 11 bases that match TRBD2. Per germline, CDR1 MNHNY and CDR2 SVGAGI (reference sequence). J was trimmed by 5 bases and V by 2 bases; bases with no gene match: 3. This CDR3 contains 15 residues. DNA for the CDR3: TGTGCCAGCAGTTACCCTACTAGCGGGAGAGATACGCAGTATTTT. Translating it yields CASSYPTSGRDTQYF.

The chain combines TRBV11-3 with TRBJ2-3, with 9 bases that match TRBD2. The CDR3 totals 15 residues. Germline loops: CDR1 SGHNT, CDR2 YENEEA. The J segment lost 2 bases and the V segment lost 4 bases, leaving 4 bases of the junction unmatched. The CDR3 sequence: CASSSGLAYTDTQYF. In nucleotides, the CDR3 is TGTGCCAGCAGCTCCGGACTAGCGTACACAGATACGCAGTATTTT.

This clonotype was seen only a few times. This sequence joins TRBV7-9 and TRBJ2-5; possible D gene TRBD1, 6 bases. The CDR3 consists of 21 residues. The V end lost 5 bases, the J end lost 3 bases, and 34 bases lay between the germline ends. Germline CDR1 is SEHNR and CDR2 is FQNEAQ (reference sequence). In DNA, the CDR3 is TGTGCCAGCAGCACTCGACCTAACTCATCAGGGGAAGGGGTGGTCAAAGAGACCCAGTACTTC. Translation gives CASSTRPNSSGEGVVKETQYF.

A few counts support this clonotype. The chain joins TRBV27 to TRBJ2-7; TRBD1 agrees at 7 bases. Trimming at V came to 3 bases and at J to 5 bases, leaving 10 bases not matched to a gene. The CDR3 length is 15 residues. CDR1 and CDR2 from the germline V gene are MNHEY and SMNVEV (reference sequence). As DNA, the CDR3 is TGTGCCAGCAGTTTCGTTATTACAGGGGCCCACGAGCAGTACTTC. Translated, it gives CASSFVITGAHEQYF.